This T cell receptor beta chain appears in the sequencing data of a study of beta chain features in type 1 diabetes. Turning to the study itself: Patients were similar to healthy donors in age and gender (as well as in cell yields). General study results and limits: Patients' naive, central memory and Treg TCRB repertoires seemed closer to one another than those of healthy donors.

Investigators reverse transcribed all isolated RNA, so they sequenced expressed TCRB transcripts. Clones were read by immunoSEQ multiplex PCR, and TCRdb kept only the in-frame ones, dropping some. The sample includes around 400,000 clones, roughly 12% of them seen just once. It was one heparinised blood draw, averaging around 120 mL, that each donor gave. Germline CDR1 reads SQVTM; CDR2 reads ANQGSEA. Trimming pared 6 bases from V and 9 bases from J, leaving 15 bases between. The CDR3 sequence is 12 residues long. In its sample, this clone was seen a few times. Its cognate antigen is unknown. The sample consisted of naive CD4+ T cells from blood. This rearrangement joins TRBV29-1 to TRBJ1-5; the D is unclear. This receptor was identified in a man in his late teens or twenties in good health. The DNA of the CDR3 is TGCAGCGTGGTGACGGCGACGGGGCCCCAGCATTTT. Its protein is CSVVTATGPQHF.